This T cell receptor beta chain originates from a study of T cell clonotyping in hematopoietic cell transplantation. Some clones are missing from TCRdb's copy, which holds only in-frame ones; the method was immunoSEQ multiplex PCR. The repertoire has roughly 7,000 clones, approximately 90% of them found once; the top ten carry approximately 8%. The V gene's germline CDR1 is ENHRY and CDR2 SYGVKD. J lost 2 bases, V lost 8 bases, and 8 bases had no gene match. The CDR3 is made up of 15 amino acids. The material sequenced was PBMCs, taken 100 days after allogeneic stem cell transplant. The V gene is TRBV10-3, the J gene TRBJ1-5; TRBD1 matches at 8 bases. The clonotype comes from a young adult male patient who had an allogeneic stem cell transplant from a related donor, so the T cells may come from the graft donor. Some clones in this sample may be carry-over from other donors' samples. This chain's CDR3 is CAIGTGGGGNQPQHF. CDR3 sequence (DNA): TGTGCCATCGGAACAGGGGGAGGTGGCAATCAGCCCCAGCATTTT.